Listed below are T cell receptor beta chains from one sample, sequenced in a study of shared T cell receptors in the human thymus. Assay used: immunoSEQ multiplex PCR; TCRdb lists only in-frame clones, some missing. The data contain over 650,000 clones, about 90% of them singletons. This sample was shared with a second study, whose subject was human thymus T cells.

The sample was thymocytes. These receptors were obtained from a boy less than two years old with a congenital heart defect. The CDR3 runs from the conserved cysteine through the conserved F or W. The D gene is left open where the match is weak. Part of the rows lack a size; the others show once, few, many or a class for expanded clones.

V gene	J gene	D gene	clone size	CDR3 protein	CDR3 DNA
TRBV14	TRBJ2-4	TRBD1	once	CASSQRQGGVLAKNIQYF	TGTGCCAGCAGCCAGCGACAGGGGGGGGTTCTAGCCAAAAACATTCAGTACTTC
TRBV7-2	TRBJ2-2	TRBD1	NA	CASSLPTGQGTGELFF	TGTGCCAGCAGCTTACCCACGGGACAGGGAACCGGGGAGCTGTTTTTT
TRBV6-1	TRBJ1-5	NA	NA	CASSVYREQPQHF	TGTGCCAGCAGTGTTTACAGGGAACAGCCCCAGCATTTT
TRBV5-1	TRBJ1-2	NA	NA	CASSPRTRGSNYGYTF	TGCGCCAGCAGCCCCCGAACCAGGGGTTCTAACTATGGCTACACCTTC
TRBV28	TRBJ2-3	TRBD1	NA	CASSWGGQGTDTQYF	TGTGCCAGCAGTTGGGGGGGACAGGGTACAGATACGCAGTATTTT
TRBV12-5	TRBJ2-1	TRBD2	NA	CASVSGGVRDNEQFF	TGTGCTAGTGTCAGCGGGGGGGTGCGCGACAATGAGCAGTTCTTC
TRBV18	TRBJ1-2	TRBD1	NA	CASSSGQDELICGYTF	TGTGCCAGCTCATCGGGACAGGACGAATTGATATGTGGCTACACCTTC
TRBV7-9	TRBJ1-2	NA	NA	CASSSEAMRAYGYTF	TGTGCCAGCAGCTCAGAGGCTATGCGGGCATATGGCTACACCTTC
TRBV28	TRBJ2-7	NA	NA	CASSRDFYEQYF	TGTGCCAGCAGTAGGGACTTCTACGAGCAGTACTTC
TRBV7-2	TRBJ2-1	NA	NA	CASSPRGYEQFF	TGTGCCAGCAGCCCGAGGGGGTACGAGCAGTTCTTC
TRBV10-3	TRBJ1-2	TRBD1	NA	CAISAKGGQVFYGYTF	TGTGCCATCAGTGCAAAAGGGGGACAGGTCTTTTATGGCTACACCTTC
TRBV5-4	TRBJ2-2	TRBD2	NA	CASSRNIAGGIPTELFF	TGTGCCAGCAGCCGCAACATAGCGGGAGGAATACCTACTGAGCTGTTTTTT
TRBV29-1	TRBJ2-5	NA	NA	CSVPPTGNETQYF	TGCAGCGTTCCCCCAACAGGGAACGAGACCCAGTACTTC
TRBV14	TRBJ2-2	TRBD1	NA	CASSRGTGGWTGELFF	TGTGCCAGCAGCCGGGGGACAGGGGGTTGGACCGGGGAGCTGTTTTTT
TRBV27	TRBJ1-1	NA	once	CASKKDGLSNTEAFF	TGTGCCAGCAAAAAAGACGGACTTTCTAACACTGAAGCTTTCTTT
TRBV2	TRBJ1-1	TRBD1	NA	CASTPLTGLDTEAFF	TGTGCCAGCACACCCCTGACAGGGCTGGACACTGAAGCTTTCTTT
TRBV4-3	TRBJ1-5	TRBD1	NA	CASSQDLYRSRDRGLSNQPQHF	TGCGCCAGCAGCCAAGATCTTTACCGGAGTCGTGACAGGGGGCTGAGCAATCAGCCCCAGCATTTT
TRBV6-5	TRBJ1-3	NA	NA	CASMGLSGNTIYF	TGTGCCAGCATGGGACTCTCTGGAAACACCATATATTTT
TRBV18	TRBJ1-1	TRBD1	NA	CASSPPRRGETEAFF	TGTGCCAGCTCACCACCGCGCAGGGGGGAGACTGAAGCTTTCTTT
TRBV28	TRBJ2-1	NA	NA	CASSLGSSYNEQFF	TGTGCCAGCAGTTTGGGCAGCTCCTACAATGAGCAGTTCTTC
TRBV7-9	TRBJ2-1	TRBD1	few	CASSRQGVPGNEQFF	TGTGCCAGCAGCCGACAGGGGGTGCCGGGCAATGAGCAGTTCTTC
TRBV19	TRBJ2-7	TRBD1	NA	CASSNSGQGPYEQYF	TGTGCCAGTAGTAACTCGGGACAGGGTCCGTACGAGCAGTACTTC
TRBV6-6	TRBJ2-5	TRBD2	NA	CASSYRTSGIQETQYF	TGTGCCAGCAGTTATCGGACTAGCGGAATCCAAGAGACCCAGTACTTC
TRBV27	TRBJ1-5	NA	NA	CASSPRLGGPQHF	TGTGCCAGCAGTCCAAGACTGGGGGGGCCCCAGCATTTT
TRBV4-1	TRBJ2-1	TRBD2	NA	CASSQDRTSDLGNEQFF	TGCGCCAGCAGCCAAGATCGTACTAGCGACTTGGGGAATGAGCAGTTCTTC
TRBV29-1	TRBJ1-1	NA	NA	CSVPLGSTEAFF	TGCAGCGTTCCCCTAGGATCCACTGAAGCTTTCTTT
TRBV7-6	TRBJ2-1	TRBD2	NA	CASSPRTSGYNEQFF	TGTGCCAGCAGCCCCCGGACTAGCGGTTACAATGAGCAGTTCTTC
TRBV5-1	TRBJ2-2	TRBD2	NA	CASSLEGPSVSSGRENTGELFF	TGCGCCAGCAGCTTGGAGGGGCCCAGCGTATCTAGCGGGAGGGAGAACACCGGGGAGCTGTTTTTT
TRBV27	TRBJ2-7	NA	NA	CASSFGSEQYF	TGTGCCAGCAGTTTCGGGTCCGAGCAGTACTTC
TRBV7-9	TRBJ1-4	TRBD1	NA	CASSLARKQDRVNEKLFF	TGTGCCAGCAGCCTGGCGAGAAAACAGGACAGGGTCAATGAAAAACTGTTTTTT
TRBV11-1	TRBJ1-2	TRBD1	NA	CASSRNGTGLNYGYTF	TGTGCCAGCAGCCGAAACGGGACAGGGCTCAACTATGGCTACACCTTC
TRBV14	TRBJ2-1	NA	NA	CASSQVIAEYNEQFF	TGTGCCAGCAGCCAAGTAATAGCGGAGTACAATGAGCAGTTCTTC
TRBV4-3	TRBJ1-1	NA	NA	CASSRGPGEEAFF	TGCGCCAGCAGCCGCGGCCCCGGGGAGGAAGCTTTCTTT
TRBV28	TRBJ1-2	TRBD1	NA	CASSLRGPGYTF	TGTGCCAGCAGCCTCAGGGGGCCTGGCTACACCTTC
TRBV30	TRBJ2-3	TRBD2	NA	CAWSVVRASGSPDTQYF	TGTGCCTGGAGTGTCGTAAGGGCTAGCGGGTCCCCAGATACGCAGTATTTT
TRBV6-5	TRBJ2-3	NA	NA	CASSPFADTDTQYF	TGTGCCAGCAGCCCCTTCGCGGACACAGATACGCAGTATTTT
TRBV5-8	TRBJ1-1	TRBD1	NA	CASSPTNTGEVAFF	TGTGCCAGCAGCCCGACTAATACAGGGGAGGTGGCTTTCTTT
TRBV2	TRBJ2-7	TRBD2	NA	CASIAGDSYEQYF	TGTGCCAGCATAGCGGGAGATTCATACGAGCAGTACTTC
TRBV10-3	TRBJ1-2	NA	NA	CAISDPGVISGYTF	TGTGCCATCAGTGACCCGGGGGTAATTAGTGGCTACACCTTC
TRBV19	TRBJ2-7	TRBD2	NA	CASSIVRGGPIYEQYF	TGTGCCAGTAGTATAGTTCGCGGGGGGCCAATCTACGAGCAGTACTTC
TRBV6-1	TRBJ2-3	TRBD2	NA	CASSGLAGVSSTDTQYF	TGTGCCAGCAGTGGACTAGCGGGGGTTTCTAGCACAGATACGCAGTATTTT
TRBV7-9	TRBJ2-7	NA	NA	CASSLRGPAEPSYEQYF	TGTGCCAGCAGCTTAAGAGGTCCGGCAGAACCTTCCTACGAGCAGTACTTC
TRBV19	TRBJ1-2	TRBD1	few	CASRSQDRVAGYGYTF	TGTGCCAGTAGATCCCAGGACAGGGTGGCTGGCTATGGCTACACCTTC
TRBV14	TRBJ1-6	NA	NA	CASSQVRSGISPLHF	TGTGCCAGCAGCCAAGTGAGATCAGGGATTTCACCCCTCCACTTT
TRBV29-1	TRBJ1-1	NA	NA	CSVQQGITEAFF	TGCAGCGTCCAACAGGGTATCACTGAAGCTTTCTTT
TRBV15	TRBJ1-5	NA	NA	CATSRDRGKGQPQHF	TGTGCCACCAGCAGAGATAGGGGTAAGGGTCAGCCCCAGCATTTT
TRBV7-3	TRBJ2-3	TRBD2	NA	CASSLGGGITDTQYF	TGTGCCAGCAGCTTAGGCGGGGGTATCACAGATACGCAGTATTTT
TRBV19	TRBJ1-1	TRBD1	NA	CASSIPSTGPPNTEAFF	TGTGCCAGTAGTATCCCCTCGACAGGGCCCCCGAACACTGAAGCTTTCTTT
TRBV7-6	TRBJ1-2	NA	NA	CASSSSQGHGYTF	TGTGCCAGCAGCTCATCACAGGGCCATGGCTACACCTTC
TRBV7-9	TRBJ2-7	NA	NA	CASSTKPRLSAYEQYF	TGTGCCAGCAGCACAAAGCCCAGACTAAGCGCGTACGAGCAGTACTTC
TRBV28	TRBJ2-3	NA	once	CASSVYRTDTQYF	TGTGCCAGCAGTGTCTACCGCACAGATACGCAGTATTTT
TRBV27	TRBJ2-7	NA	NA	CASSLSQGYEQYF	TGTGCCAGCAGTTTATCTCAGGGTTACGAGCAGTACTTC
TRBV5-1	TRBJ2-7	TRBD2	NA	CASSPTGGLGYYEQYF	TGCGCCAGCAGCCCCACGGGGGGGCTGGGGTACTACGAGCAGTACTTC
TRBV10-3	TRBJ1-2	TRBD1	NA	CAISGEPGQDYGYTF	TGTGCCATCAGTGGGGAACCGGGACAGGACTATGGCTACACCTTC
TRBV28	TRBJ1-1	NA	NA	CASLSSVVADTEAFF	TGTGCCAGCCTCAGCTCGGTGGTGGCGGACACTGAAGCTTTCTTT